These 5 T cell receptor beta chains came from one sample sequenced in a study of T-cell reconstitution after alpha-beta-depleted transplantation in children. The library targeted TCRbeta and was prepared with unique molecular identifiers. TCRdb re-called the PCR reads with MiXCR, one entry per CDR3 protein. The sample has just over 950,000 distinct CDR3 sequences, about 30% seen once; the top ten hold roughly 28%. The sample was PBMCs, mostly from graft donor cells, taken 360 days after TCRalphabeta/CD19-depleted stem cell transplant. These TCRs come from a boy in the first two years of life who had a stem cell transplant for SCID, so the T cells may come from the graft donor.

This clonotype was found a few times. CDR3 amino acids: CASSHDWTASYGYTF. The CDR3 region has the DNA TGTGCCAGCAGCCACGATTGGACAGCTTCCTATGGCTACACCTTC. V gene TRBV7-2 combines with J gene TRBJ1-2, with D maybe TRBD1 (6 bases). This CDR3 is built from 15 residues. Germline V gene lookup returns CDR1 SGHTA and CDR2 FQGNSA. V lost 5 bases to trimming and J lost 4 bases, with 17 bases between them.

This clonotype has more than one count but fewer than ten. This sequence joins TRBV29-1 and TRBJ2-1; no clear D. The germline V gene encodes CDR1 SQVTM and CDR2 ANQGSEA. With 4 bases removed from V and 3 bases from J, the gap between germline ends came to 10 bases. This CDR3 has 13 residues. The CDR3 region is CSVGRRLYNEQFF. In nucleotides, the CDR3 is TGCAGCGTTGGCCGACGGCTCTACAATGAGCAGTTCTTC.

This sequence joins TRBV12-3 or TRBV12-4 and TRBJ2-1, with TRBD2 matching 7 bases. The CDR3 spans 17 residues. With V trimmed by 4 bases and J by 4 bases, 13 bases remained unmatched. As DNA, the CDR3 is TGTGCCAGCAGTTACCCCTGGTTAGCGGGCGAGTACAATGAGCAGTTCTTC. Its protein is CASSYPWLAGEYNEQFF.

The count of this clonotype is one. The CDR3 here is CATSRGGSGMRNEQYF. Written as DNA, the CDR3 is TGTGCCACCAGCAGAGGCGGCTCGGGGATGAGGAACGAGCAGTACTTC. The gene calls are TRBV15 and TRBJ2-7, with a possible D match to TRBD2 (5 bases). The CDR3 extends over 16 amino acids. Per the germline V gene, CDR1 is LNHNV and CDR2 is YYDKDF (reference sequence). Trimming shortened V by 1 base and J by 5 bases, and 18 bases separated the two germline ends.

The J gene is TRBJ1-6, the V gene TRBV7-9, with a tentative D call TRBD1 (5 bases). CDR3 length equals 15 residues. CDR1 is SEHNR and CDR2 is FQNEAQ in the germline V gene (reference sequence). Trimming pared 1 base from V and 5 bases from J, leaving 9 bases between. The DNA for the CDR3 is TGTGCCAGCAGCTTAGATGGGGGGAATAATTCACCCCTCCACTTT. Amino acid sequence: CASSLDGGNNSPLHF.